This entry describes one TCR beta chain. As for the donors, each was a healthy bone marrow donor. Although they were nominally healthy when sampled, donors likely had unrecorded immune exposures. The PCR contained 60 Vbeta and 13 Jbeta primers. Here immunoSEQ multiplex PCR was the method, and the copy in TCRdb shows in-frame clones only, minus some. The sample shows some 130,000 clones, around nine tenths of them seen only once. Germline CDR1 and CDR2: SEHNR and FQNEAQ (reference sequence). There are 15 residues in the CDR3. Between the trimmed V and J ends, which lost 1 base and 3 bases, there was a span of 9 bases. This entry comes from a study of cytomegalovirus exposure and HLA in healthy donors.

The V gene is TRBV7-9, the J gene TRBJ1-4; no definite D call. This receptor was obtained from a woman aged 30 to 39 in good health and CMV-seronegative. Sequencing was done on a sample of PBMCs. The CDR3 DNA follows: TGTGCCAGCAGCTTAGACCGCGCGGCTAATGAAAAACTGTTTTTT. Protein: CASSLDRAANEKLFF.